These 31 T cell receptor beta chains were all obtained from the same sample, sequenced in a study of T cell responses to AZD1222 COVID-19 vaccine. Sequenced by immunoSEQ multiplex PCR; TCRdb stores in-frame clones only, minus some. The data hold roughly 55,000 clones, with roughly 90% observed a single time. The sequencing used peripheral blood, collected on day 0 of AZD1222 vaccination. The origin of the receptors is an adult in good health.

This chain connects TRBV27 to TRBJ2-1, with D tentatively TRBD1 (5 bases). The germline V and J ends were trimmed by 5 bases and 6 bases, with 8 bases remaining between them. The CDR3 runs to 12 residues. From germline, CDR1 is MNHEY and CDR2 SMNVEV (reference sequence). This chain's CDR3 is CASSDRGNEQFF. CDR3 coding DNA: TGTGCCAGCAGTGACAGAGGCAATGAGCAGTTCTTC.

J is TRBJ1-5 and V is TRBV28; 7 bases agree with TRBD1. Germline CDR1 is MDHEN and CDR2 is SYDVKM. V lost 5 bases to trimming and J lost 9 bases; unmatched junction nucleotides: 16. The CDR3 is 16 residues long. The CDR3 nucleotides read TGTGCCAGCAGTATAGCCGGGACAGTTCAGGTTCGGCCCCAGCATTTT. Translated, it gives CASSIAGTVQVRPQHF.

This chain links TRBV18 with TRBJ1-2, with D perhaps TRBD1 (6 bases). Germline-derived CDR1 and CDR2 are KGHSH and LQKENI. The V end was cut by 6 bases, the J end by 4 bases, with 12 bases between. The CDR3 length is 13 residues. The CDR3 DNA reads TGTGCCAGCTCGCCGGACAGTGTCTATGGCTACACCTTC. This codes for CASSPDSVYGYTF.

The chain recombines TRBV19 with TRBJ2-3; weak D call: TRBD2 (5 bases). V lost 2 bases and J lost 5, with 17 bases in between. The CDR3 is 16 residues long. Germline CDR1 reads LNHDA; CDR2 reads SQIVND (reference sequence). CDR3: CASSISASRAGDTQYF. The CDR3 DNA reads as TGTGCCAGTAGTATATCGGCGAGCCGGGCGGGAGATACGCAGTATTTT.

V is TRBV28 and J is TRBJ1-3, with 9 nucleotides matching TRBD1. Germline V gene data show CDR1 as MDHEN and CDR2 as SYDVKM. J lost 3 bases, V lost 7 bases, and 10 bases had no gene match. The CDR3 sequence is 16 residues long. The chain's CDR3 is CASNFRTGGGGNTIYF. CDR3 sequence (DNA): TGTGCCAGCAATTTCAGAACAGGGGGCGGTGGAAACACCATATATTTT.

This clone was seen only once. This sequence joins TRBV5-8 and TRBJ2-5, with TRBD2 as a possible D gene (5 bases). Looked up from germline, CDR1 is SGHTS and CDR2 is YDEGEE. The ends were cut back, 4 bases at V and 7 bases at J, with 14 bases in the middle. The CDR3 sequence is 13 residues long. The CDR3, as DNA: TGTGCCAGCAGCCGGGATCCCTGGGGGACCCAGTACTTC. This translates into CASSRDPWGTQYF.

This clone has only one observation. The V call is TRBV29-1, the J call TRBJ2-7; 9 bases line up with TRBD2. Germline assignment: CDR1 SQVTM and CDR2 ANQGSEA. The J segment lost 3 bases and the V segment lost 4 bases, leaving 4 bases of the junction unmatched. This CDR3 comprises 13 residues. CDR3 region: CSVAAGGHYEQYF. CDR3 nucleotide sequence: TGCAGCGTTGCGGCGGGAGGGCACTACGAGCAGTACTTC.

The CDR3 coding sequence is TGTGCCAGCAGCTTAGGTTGGGACAGGGTGAATGAGCAGTTCTTC. Protein: CASSLGWDRVNEQFF. The rearrangement uses TRBV7-8 and TRBJ2-1; 9 bases are a match to TRBD1. The CDR3 consists of 15 residues. Germline V gene sequence: CDR1 SGHVS, CDR2 FQNEAQ. The trim removed 1 base at V and 7 bases at J, leaving 5 bases unmatched.

The rearrangement joins TRBV6-4 to TRBJ2-5, with a tentative D call TRBD2 (6 bases). The CDR3 has 17 amino acids. V was cut by 2 bases and J by 2 bases, with 18 bases left in between. Germline lookup yields CDR1 MRHNA and CDR2 SNTAGT. The CDR3 sequence is CASSDELAPPGQETQYF. CDR3 coding DNA: TGTGCCAGCAGTGACGAACTAGCCCCCCCCGGACAAGAGACCCAGTACTTC.

The J gene is TRBJ2-7, the V gene TRBV5-1; 7 nucleotides match TRBD1. Germline V gene sequence: CDR1 SGHRS, CDR2 YFSETQ. J lost 5 bases, V lost 0 bases, and 5 bases had no gene match. The CDR3 is 14 amino acids. CDR3 amino acids: CASSLVLGGNEQYF. In DNA, the CDR3 is TGCGCCAGCAGCTTGGTCTTAGGGGGCAACGAGCAGTACTTC. Looking up the rest from reference TRBV5-1 and TRBJ2-7 gives the full variable domain: KAGVTQTPRYLIKTRGQQVTLSCSPISGHRSVSWYQQTPGQGLQFLFEYFSETQRNKGNFPGRFSGRQFSNSRSEMNVSTLELGDSALYLCASSLVLGGNEQYFGPGTRLTVT.

The chain employs TRBV28 and TRBJ2-7, with TRBD2 matching over 9 bases. Germline CDR1 MDHEN, CDR2 SYDVKM. J was trimmed by 3 bases and V by 9 bases; bases with no gene match: 6. The CDR3 covers 13 residues. Here the CDR3 DNA reads TGTGCCAGTTGGAGTAGCGGGAGCTACGAGCAGTACTTC. Its protein is CASWSSGSYEQYF.

The rearrangement joins TRBV27 to TRBJ1-2; D possibly corresponds to TRBD1 (6 bases). The V gene lost 5 bases and the J gene lost 2 bases, with 18 bases spanning the gap. Germline V lookup: CDR1 MNHEY, CDR2 SMNVEV (reference sequence). CDR3 length equals 16 residues. CDR3 region: CASSLKWTDLNYGYTF. For the CDR3, the DNA is TGTGCCAGCAGTCTAAAGTGGACAGATTTGAACTATGGCTACACCTTC.

This sequence joins TRBV19 and TRBJ2-2, with D maybe TRBD2 (6 bases). This CDR3 is 15 amino acids long. V lost 3 bases, J lost 0 bases, and 8 bases lay in between. Germline values: CDR1 LNHDA, CDR2 SQIVND (reference sequence). The CDR3 DNA sequence: TGTGCCAGTAGTATTAGCGGTTCGAACACCGGGGAGCTGTTTTTT. This encodes CASSISGSNTGELFF. Drawing the rest from reference TRBV19 and TRBJ2-2, the complete variable domain is DGGITQSPKYLFRKEGQNVTLSCEQNLNHDAMYWYRQDPGQGLRLIYYSQIVNDFQKGDIAEGYSVSREKKESFPLTVTSAQKNPTAFYLCASSISGSNTGELFFGEGSRLTVL.

This clone was seen only a few times. The CDR3 is CASSLAHPGGQTYEQYF. DNA of the CDR3: TGTGCCAGCAGCTTAGCGCACCCGGGAGGCCAAACCTACGAGCAGTACTTC. The J gene is TRBJ2-7, the V gene TRBV7-6; 7 bases agree with TRBD2. After removal of 0 bases from V and 2 bases from J, the junction contained 10 bases not matched to a gene. This CDR3 has 17 amino acids. Germline assignment: CDR1 SGHVS and CDR2 FNYEAQ.

V and J are TRBV2 and TRBJ2-1; 9 positions match TRBD1. Germline V gene data show CDR1 as SNHLY and CDR2 as FYNNEI. Trimming at V came to 11 bases and at J to 8 bases, leaving 10 bases not matched to a gene. The CDR3 runs to 13 residues. CDR3 loop: CADHPGTGYEQFF. CDR3 bases: TGTGCCGACCACCCCGGGACAGGGTATGAGCAGTTCTTC.

The V and J genes are TRBV9 and TRBJ2-3; D is uncertain. The V end was cut by 0 bases, the J end by 0 bases, with 5 bases between. The CDR3 is made up of 14 amino acids. Germline V gene sequence: CDR1 SGDLS, CDR2 YYNGEE. Here the CDR3 reads CASSVDGSTDTQYF. The CDR3 DNA is TGTGCCAGCAGCGTAGACGGAAGCACAGATACGCAGTATTTT.

The chain has TRBV27 and TRBJ2-7; TRBD1 aligns across 9 bases. The junction had 11 bases not matched to a gene; V was cut back by 10 bases and J by 4 bases. The germline gives CDR1 MNHEY, CDR2 SMNVEV (reference sequence). The CDR3 is 14 residues long. CDR3 amino acids: CAKDPGQGLYEQYF. The DNA for the CDR3 is TGTGCCAAAGACCCGGGACAGGGTTTGTACGAGCAGTACTTC.

The CDR3 DNA follows: TGTGCCAGCAGCCCGACGGATACGCAGTATTTT. Its protein product is CASSPTDTQYF. The genes are TRBV7-9 and TRBJ2-3; D gene unclear. V lost 5 bases and J lost 6, with 6 bases in between. The CDR3 length is 11 residues. Germline V gene data show CDR1 as SEHNR and CDR2 as FQNEAQ (reference sequence).

The rearrangement links TRBV10-2 to TRBJ2-1; TRBD1 matches at 9 bases. Germline V CDR1 and CDR2: WSHSY, SAAADI. This CDR3 spans 15 amino acids. The V and J ends lost 8 bases and 5 bases, in that order; junction bases with no gene match: 10. The chain's CDR3 is CASRDRQGGNNEQFF. For the CDR3, the DNA is TGCGCCAGCCGCGATCGACAGGGGGGGAACAATGAGCAGTTCTTC.

The chain uses TRBV27 and TRBJ2-1, with TRBD1 matching 11 bases. Germline V gene lookup returns CDR1 MNHEY and CDR2 SMNVEV (reference sequence). After removal of 6 bases from V and 9 bases from J, the junction contained 4 bases not matched to a gene. The CDR3 is 13 amino acids. CDR3 residues: CASRWTGGSEQFF. The DNA for the CDR3 is TGTGCCAGCAGGTGGACAGGGGGCAGTGAGCAGTTCTTC.

The chain uses TRBV5-1 and TRBJ1-4; D remains ambiguous. CDR1 is SGHRS, CDR2 YFSETQ, per germline. The length of the CDR3 is 14 residues. Trimming cost V 5 bases and J 3 bases, with 11 bases left between them. The DNA of the CDR3 is TGCGCCAGCAGAACCAGCGGCCCTAATGAAAAACTGTTTTTT. Translation: CASRTSGPNEKLFF.

This sequence joins TRBV3-1 (or the pseudogene TRBV3-2) and TRBJ1-1; TRBD1 is a possible D gene (5 bases). Per germline, CDR1 LGHDT and CDR2 YNNKEL (reference sequence). V was pared by 0 bases and J by 6 bases, with 17 bases between. The CDR3 consists of 16 residues. In DNA, the CDR3 is TGTGCCAGCAGCCAAGAGTTTGGACACTTAGGGGCTGAAGCTTTCTTT. Translated: CASSQEFGHLGAEAFF.

The chain recombines TRBV19 with TRBJ1-1; D is possibly TRBD1 (5 bases). Germline CDR1 LNHDA, CDR2 SQIVND (reference sequence). The CDR3 runs 15 residues. The V gene lost 1 base and the J gene lost 6 bases, with 15 bases spanning the gap. The CDR3 region has the DNA TGTGCCAGTAGTATAGGATGGGCAGGGAAGGCTGAAGCTTTCTTT. This gives the protein CASSIGWAGKAEAFF.

The chain recombines TRBV27 with TRBJ2-3; maybe TRBD2 (5 bases). CDR1 MNHEY and CDR2 SMNVEV come from the germline V gene (reference sequence). Trimming took off 8 bases at V and 0 bases at J, with 12 bases between the two ends. The CDR3 extends over 14 amino acids. The CDR3 DNA is TGTGCCAGCGGACTTTTAGGTAGCACAGATACGCAGTATTTT. Encoded protein: CASGLLGSTDTQYF.

This chain uses TRBV25-1 with TRBJ1-2; no definite D call. Germline values: CDR1 MGHDK, CDR2 SYGVNS. This CDR3 is 13 amino acids long. Between the trimmed V and J ends, which lost 4 bases and 0 bases, there was a span of 6 bases. The CDR3: CASSGETNYGYTF. The DNA for the CDR3 is TGTGCCAGCAGTGGGGAAACTAACTATGGCTACACCTTC.

This chain joins TRBV3-1 (or the pseudogene TRBV3-2) and TRBJ2-7; D gene unclear. V lost 0 bases and J 5 bases, leaving 11 bases between the germline ends. CDR1 is LGHDT and CDR2 is YNNKEL in the germline V gene (reference sequence). This CDR3 comprises 14 residues. The DNA for the CDR3 is TGTGCCAGCAGCCAAGATTATCGCGGAGACGAGCAGTACTTC. Protein product: CASSQDYRGDEQYF.

The gene calls are TRBV11-3 and TRBJ2-7, with TRBD1 matching over 8 bases. Germline loops: CDR1 SGHNT, CDR2 YENEEA. The V gene end was trimmed by 3 bases and the J gene end by 5 bases; junction bases not matched to a gene: 3. CDR3 length equals 13 residues. CDR3 sequence: CASSLTGENEQYF. The CDR3 DNA follows: TGTGCCAGCAGCTTGACAGGGGAGAACGAGCAGTACTTC.

This rearrangement joins TRBV27 to TRBJ2-7; maybe TRBD2 (6 bases). This CDR3 comprises 13 residues. Trimming removed 4 bases from V and 3 bases from J, with 10 bases in between. Germline CDR1 reads MNHEY; CDR2 reads SMNVEV (reference sequence). CDR3 nucleotide sequence: TGTGCCAGCAGTTCCGGGACTTACTACGAGCAGTACTTC. This codes for CASSSGTYYEQYF.

The chain joins TRBV19 to TRBJ2-1; 9 bases fit TRBD2. The V gene end was trimmed by 5 bases and the J gene end by 1 base; junction bases not matched to a gene: 6. The CDR3 has 16 amino acids. Germline values: CDR1 LNHDA, CDR2 SQIVND (reference sequence). CDR3 amino acids: CASSPPAGGSYNEQFF. DNA for the CDR3: TGTGCCAGTAGTCCCCCAGCGGGAGGTTCCTACAATGAGCAGTTCTTC.

V usage is TRBV28 and J usage is TRBJ1-3; D gene unclear. The germline V gene encodes CDR1 MDHEN and CDR2 SYDVKM. The CDR3 runs 15 residues. V was shortened by 2 bases and J by 0 bases, with 8 bases between the two germline ends. The CDR3 DNA is TGTGCCAGCAGTTTAACCCCGATCTCTGGAAACACCATATATTTT. This sequence encodes CASSLTPISGNTIYF.

The chain couples TRBV10-1 to TRBJ1-2; D unclear. The CDR3 sequence is 14 residues long. V was clipped by 3 bases and J by 6 bases, with 14 bases between them. Germline CDR1 WNHNN, CDR2 SYGVQD (reference sequence). The CDR3 is CASSEDHGKNGYTF. Written as DNA, the CDR3 is TGCGCCAGCAGTGAAGATCACGGGAAAAATGGCTACACCTTC.